This TCR beta chain was recovered during a study of blood T cell repertoires in COVID-19. Profiling relied on immunoSEQ multiplex PCR, and the TCRdb table lists in-frame clones only, not all of them. The table has about 250,000 clones, around 88% seen once. This CDR3 has 18 amino acids. V was pared by 0 bases and J by 3 bases, with 20 bases between. CDR1 is LNHNV, CDR2 YYDKDF, per germline (reference sequence). The chain couples TRBV15 to TRBJ1-2; tentative D call: TRBD1 (6 bases). The receptor's source is a young woman with COVID-19, enrolled during active disease. Sequences were obtained from peripheral blood. The CDR3 DNA reads as TGTGCCACCAGCAGAGATTATGAAAACAGGGTGTTGTACTATGGCTACACCTTC. Its protein is CATSRDYENRVLYYGYTF.